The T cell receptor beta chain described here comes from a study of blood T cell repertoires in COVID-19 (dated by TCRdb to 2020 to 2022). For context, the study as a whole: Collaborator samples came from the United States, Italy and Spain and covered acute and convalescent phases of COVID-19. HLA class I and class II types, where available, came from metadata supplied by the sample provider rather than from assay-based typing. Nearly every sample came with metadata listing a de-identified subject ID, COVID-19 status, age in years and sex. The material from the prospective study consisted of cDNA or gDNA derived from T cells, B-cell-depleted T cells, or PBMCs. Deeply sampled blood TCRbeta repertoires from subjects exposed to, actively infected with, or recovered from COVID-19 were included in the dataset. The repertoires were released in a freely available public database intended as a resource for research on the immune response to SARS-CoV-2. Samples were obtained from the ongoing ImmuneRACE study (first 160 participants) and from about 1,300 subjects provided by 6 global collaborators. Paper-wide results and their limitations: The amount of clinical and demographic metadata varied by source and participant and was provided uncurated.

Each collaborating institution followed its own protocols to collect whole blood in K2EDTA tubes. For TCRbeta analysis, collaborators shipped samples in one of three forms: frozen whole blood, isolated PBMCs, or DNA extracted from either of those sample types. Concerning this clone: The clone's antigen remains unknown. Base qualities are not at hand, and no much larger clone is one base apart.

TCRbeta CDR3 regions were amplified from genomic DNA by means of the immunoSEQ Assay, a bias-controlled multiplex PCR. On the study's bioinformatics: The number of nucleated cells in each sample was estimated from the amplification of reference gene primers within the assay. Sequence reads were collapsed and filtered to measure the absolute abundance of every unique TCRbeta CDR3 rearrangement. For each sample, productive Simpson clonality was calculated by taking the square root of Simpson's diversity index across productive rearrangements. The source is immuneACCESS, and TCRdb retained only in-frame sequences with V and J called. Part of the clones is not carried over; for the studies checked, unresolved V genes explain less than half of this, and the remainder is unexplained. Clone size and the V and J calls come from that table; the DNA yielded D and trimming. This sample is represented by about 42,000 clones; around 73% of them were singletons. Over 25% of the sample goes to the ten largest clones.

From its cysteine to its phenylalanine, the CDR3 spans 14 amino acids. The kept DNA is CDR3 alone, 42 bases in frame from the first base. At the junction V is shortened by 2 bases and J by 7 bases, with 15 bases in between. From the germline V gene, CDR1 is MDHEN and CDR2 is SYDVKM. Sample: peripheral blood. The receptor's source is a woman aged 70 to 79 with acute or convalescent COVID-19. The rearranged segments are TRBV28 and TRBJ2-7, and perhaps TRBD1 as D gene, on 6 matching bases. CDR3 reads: CASSLPSRGREQYF. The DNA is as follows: TGTGCCAGCAGTTTACCTAGCAGGGGACGAGAGCAGTACTTC.